The entry below describes one TCR beta chain. Its target is unknown. Clones were read by immunoSEQ multiplex PCR, and TCRdb kept only the in-frame ones, dropping some. The table shows about 87,000 clones, with over 80% occurring only once. This sample is drawn from a study of PD-L1 blockade in urothelial cancer. Broader study findings: The study found that durable-benefit patients expanded tumor-associated blood clones more at 3 weeks. Sub-median blood TCR clonality before treatment predicted longer survival.

The time point denotes: pretreatment peripheral blood. V shed 4 bases and J 2 bases; nucleotides not matched to a gene: 2. This CDR3 is 15 amino acids long. The germline CDR1 and CDR2 sequences are KGHSH and LQKENI. This specimen was PBMCs, taken around atezolizumab (anti-PD-L1) treatment. The rearrangement links TRBV18 to TRBJ2-1, with 10 positions matching TRBD1. The TCR comes from a man in his fifties or sixties with urothelial cancer. The CDR3 region has the DNA TGTGCCAGCTCACGGGACAGGGGCCCCTACAATGAGCAGTTCTTC. This codes for CASSRDRGPYNEQFF.